These 10 T cell receptor beta chains originate from one sample sequenced in a study of T cell responses to AZD1222 COVID-19 vaccine (dated by TCRdb to the early 2020s). Read against the paper, the sample's time point label means: baseline before first vaccination. The treatment or condition label on this specimen signifies: meningococcal conjugate vaccine given as trial control. Receptor amplification or capture employed the immunoSEQ multiplex PCR assay. As stored in TCRdb, this immuneACCESS dataset retains in-frame rearrangements with V and J assigned. A fraction of the clones does not appear; measured against another copy, unresolved V genes explain less than half of the discrepancy, and the remainder lacks a known reason. The sample records some 150,000 clones, 92% of which are singletons. Roughly 4.4% of the sample rests with the top ten. The sample was peripheral blood, taken on day 0 of MenACWY control vaccination. These receptors originate from an adult in good health.

The V gene is TRBV28, the J gene TRBJ2-6; TRBD1 is a possible D gene (6 bases). Trimming left V 6 bases short and J 0 bases short, with 12 bases between. The CDR3 is 16 amino acids. CDR1 MDHEN and CDR2 SYDVKM come from the germline V gene. CDR3 in DNA: TGTGCCAGCAGGGAAACAGGGAACTCTGGGGCCAACGTCCTGACTTTC. Translated: CASRETGNSGANVLTF.

This clone was detected many times. The chain recombines TRBV19 with TRBJ1-6, with TRBD1 identical over 7 bases. The CDR3 consists of 17 residues. Germline CDR1 reads LNHDA; CDR2 reads SQIVND (reference sequence). V shed 9 bases, J shed 0 bases, and the junction held 11 bases outside the gene matches. CDR3 bases: TGTGCCAGCCAGGGAGGGGGCGCTAGCTCCTATAATTCACCCCTCCACTTT. It translates to CASQGGGASSYNSPLHF.

The chain has TRBV28 and TRBJ1-6, with D possibly being TRBD1 (5 bases). V lost 4 bases and J lost 9, with 13 bases in between. Germline lookup yields CDR1 MDHEN and CDR2 SYDVKM. This CDR3 is 14 amino acids long. DNA for the CDR3: TGTGCCAGCAGTTCCAGGGTAAAAGGTTCACCCCTCCACTTT. Translated: CASSSRVKGSPLHF.

CDR3 nucleotides: TGTGCCAGCAGCGAGACAGGGTTTAGGTATGGCTACACCTTC. Amino acid sequence: CASSETGFRYGYTF. The J gene is TRBJ1-2, the V gene TRBV2; 7 bases line up with TRBD1. The CDR3 is made up of 14 amino acids. Unmatched junction bases numbered 9, after V lost 6 bases and J lost 5 bases. Germline V gene data show CDR1 as SNHLY and CDR2 as FYNNEI.

V usage is TRBV29-1 and J usage is TRBJ2-1, with D perhaps matching TRBD2 (6 bases). V was pared by 7 bases and J by 5 bases, with 24 bases between. Germline V gives CDR1 SQVTM, CDR2 ANQGSEA. This CDR3 spans 16 amino acids. For the CDR3, the DNA is TGCAGCGGGGGATTAGGGTGGGAGGTTGGACACAATGAGCAGTTCTTC. It yields the protein CSGGLGWEVGHNEQFF.

J is TRBJ1-1 and V is TRBV9; 8 positions match TRBD1. Germline V gives CDR1 SGDLS, CDR2 YYNGEE. After removal of 4 bases from V and 5 bases from J, the junction contained 10 bases not matched to a gene. The CDR3 spans 15 residues. The CDR3, as DNA: TGTGCCAGCAGCCTTCTTCCCGACAGGGGTACTGAAGCTTTCTTT. Translating gives CASSLLPDRGTEAFF.

This sequence joins TRBV3-1 (or the pseudogene TRBV3-2) and TRBJ2-1; the D is unclear. The length of the CDR3 is 14 residues. Germline V lookup: CDR1 LGHDT, CDR2 YNNKEL (reference sequence). With 0 bases removed from V and 5 bases from J, the gap between germline ends came to 8 bases. In DNA, the CDR3 is TGTGCCAGCAGCCAAGATAGCCGGAACAATGAGCAGTTCTTC. This sequence encodes CASSQDSRNNEQFF.

The gene calls are TRBV6-2 or TRBV6-3 and TRBJ2-3; TRBD2 is a possible D gene (6 bases). CDR1 is MNHEY and CDR2 is SVGEGT in the germline V gene. The CDR3 is 12 amino acids. Trimming took 2 bases from V and 15 from J, leaving 15 bases between them. This CDR3 is CASSYGGMAGYF. CDR3 sequence (DNA): TGTGCCAGCAGTTACGGCGGGATGGCAGGTTATTTT.

The chain has TRBV27 and TRBJ1-1, with a possible D match to TRBD1 (5 bases). Germline V lookup: CDR1 MNHEY, CDR2 SMNVEV (reference sequence). The CDR3 loop spans 14 amino acids. V was cut by 3 bases and J by 3 bases, with 11 bases left in between. Here the CDR3 reads CASSFGGGYTEAFF. CDR3 in DNA: TGTGCCAGCAGTTTTGGGGGGGGGTACACTGAAGCTTTCTTT.

The chain carries TRBV10-1 and TRBJ2-2, with D unclear. With 0 bases removed from V and 7 bases from J, the gap between germline ends came to 9 bases. The CDR3 has 14 residues. Germline-derived CDR1 and CDR2 are WNHNN and SYGVQD (reference sequence). The CDR3 is CASSESGSHGELFF. The CDR3 nucleotides are TGCGCCAGCAGTGAGTCGGGGTCGCACGGGGAGCTGTTTTTT.